These 3 T cell receptor beta chains share one sample of origin, sequenced in a study of early T cells in non-severe SARS-CoV-2 infection. TCRdb used MiXCR to reprocess the 5' RACE reads, holding one entry per CDR3 protein. This sample has roughly 34,000 distinct CDR3 sequences; about 4.7% occur once, and the top ten carry approximately 8.5%. The sample was whole blood. These receptor sequences come from an adult who was a healthcare worker with PCR-confirmed SARS-CoV-2 infection or an uninfected control (not recorded which).

Ten or more counts support this clonotype. This chain links TRBV2 with TRBJ2-5, with a possible D match to TRBD2 (6 bases). V shed 4 bases and J shed 4 bases, with 10 bases lying between them. Germline CDR1 and CDR2: SNHLY and FYNNEI. This CDR3 spans 13 amino acids. Written as DNA, the CDR3 is TGTGCCAGCAGTGCGGGAGTCATAGAGACCCAGTACTTC. It specifies CASSAGVIETQYF.

This clonotype was recorded at least ten times. This chain connects TRBV9 to TRBJ2-2; a weak D match, TRBD1 (6 bases). The germline V and J ends were trimmed by 2 bases and 5 bases, with 19 bases remaining between them. The V gene's germline CDR1 is SGDLS and CDR2 YYNGEE. The CDR3 is 17 residues long. DNA of the CDR3: TGTGCCAGCAGCGTCACTCCAGGGGAGCTTTTAACCGGGGAGCTGTTTTTT. It encodes CASSVTPGELLTGELFF.

This clonotype was counted ten times or more. The germline gene is not matched at one end of the junction; a read error may be the cause. The chain recombines TRBV5-1 with TRBJ2-5; the D is unclear. Germline V gene data show CDR1 as SGHRS and CDR2 as YFSETQ. This CDR3 is built from 11 residues. The CDR3 nucleotides are TGCGCCAGTAGCTGGGGTGAGACCCAGTACTTC. It encodes CASSWGETQYF.